This TCR beta chain comes out of a study of vaccination and CD4 T cells after COVID-19. Across the study: Cells were stimulated with overlapping spike peptides from SARS-CoV-2, HCoV-NL63, HCoV-OC43 and HCoV-229E.

Sequenced with the Oncomine TCR Beta short-read assay was DNA taken from cultured CD4+ T cells. TCRdb re-called the PCR reads with MiXCR, one entry per CDR3 protein. Of 15,000 to 20,000 distinct CDR3 sequences in the sample, over 50% are singletons; the top ten hold over 9%. This clonotype is medium-sized by share. The antigen remains unidentified. Described treatment: roughly 11-day PBMC culture with coronavirus spike peptide pools or control peptides (ViraFEST assay). Germline CDR1 reads LNHDA; CDR2 reads SQIVND (reference sequence). Trimming shortened V by 4 bases and J by 6 bases, and 7 bases separated the two germline ends. This CDR3 is built from 11 residues.

J is TRBJ2-7 and V is TRBV19, with unresolved D. This TCR came from a human donor who had recovered from COVID-19. Sequenced sample: CD4+ T cells from blood, cultured in vitro. The CDR3 sequence: CASSRGIEQYF. The CDR3 bases are TGTGCCAGTAGTAGAGGAATCGAGCAGTACTTC.